This T cell receptor beta chain was sequenced in a study of Graves' ophthalmopathy and Graves' hyperthyroidism. The diagnosis was founded upon clinical symptoms, serum thyroxine, TRAb, thyroid ultrasound and orbital computed tomography. Using RNA transcripts, the TCR beta CDR3 regions were amplified. RT-PCR with HTBI primers came first, then second-round multiplex PCR. TCRdb processed the multiplex PCR reads anew with MiXCR; each CDR3 protein has one entry. The sample yields over 450,000 distinct CDR3 sequences, around 15% seen once. Per the germline V gene, CDR1 is KGHSH and CDR2 is LQKENI. This CDR3 contains 16 residues. With 3 bases removed from V and 4 bases from J, the gap between germline ends came to 18 bases.

What was sequenced was blood. The sequence was obtained from a woman aged 25 to 39 with Graves' ophthalmopathy. The rearrangement uses TRBV18 and TRBJ1-1; possibly TRBD1 for D (5 bases). In DNA, the CDR3 is TGTGCCAGCTCACCGAGATGGCAGGGCAGAACCACTGAAGCTTTCTTT. Its protein product is CASSPRWQGRTTEAFF. Based on the CDR3 plus reference TRBV18 and TRBJ1-1, the full variable domain is NAGVMQNPRHLVRRRGQEARLRCSPMKGHSHVYWYRQLPEEGLKFMVYLQKENIIDESGMPKERFSAEFPKEGPSILRIQQVVRGDSAAYFCASSPRWQGRTTEAFFGQGTRLTVV.